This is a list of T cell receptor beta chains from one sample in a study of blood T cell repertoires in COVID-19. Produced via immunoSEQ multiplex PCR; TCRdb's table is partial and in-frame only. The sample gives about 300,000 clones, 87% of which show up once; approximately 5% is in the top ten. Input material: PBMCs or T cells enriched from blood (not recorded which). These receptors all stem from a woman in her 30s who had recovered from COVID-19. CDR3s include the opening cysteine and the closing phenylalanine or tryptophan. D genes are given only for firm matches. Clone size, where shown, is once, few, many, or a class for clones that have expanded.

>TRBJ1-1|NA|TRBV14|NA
CASSQDSPRVTEAFF
TGTGCCAGCAGCCAAGATTCTCCCAGGGTGACTGAAGCTTTCTTT
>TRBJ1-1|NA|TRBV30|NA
CAWTLRGATEAFF
TGTGCCTGGACTCTACGGGGGGCCACTGAAGCTTTCTTT
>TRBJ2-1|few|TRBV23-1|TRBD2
CASTSRGGRWYNEQFF
TGCGCCAGCACAAGTCGGGGGGGCCGATGGTACAATGAGCAGTTCTTC
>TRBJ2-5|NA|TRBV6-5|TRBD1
CASSHGTGGGETQYF
TGTGCCAGCAGTCACGGGACAGGGGGTGGAGAGACCCAGTACTTC
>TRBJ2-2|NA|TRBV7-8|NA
CASSVALTSNTGELFF
TGTGCCAGCAGCGTAGCGCTGACATCGAACACCGGGGAGCTGTTTTTT
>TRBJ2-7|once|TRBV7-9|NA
CASSATEYEQYF
TGTGCCAGCAGCGCGACGGAGTACGAGCAGTACTTC
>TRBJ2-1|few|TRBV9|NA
CASSGVGALSFNEQFF
TGTGCCAGCAGCGGCGTTGGAGCCCTTAGTTTTAATGAGCAGTTCTTC
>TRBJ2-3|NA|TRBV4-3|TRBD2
CASSPLPRGADTQYF
TGCGCCAGCAGCCCCCTCCCGCGGGGGGCAGATACGCAGTATTTT
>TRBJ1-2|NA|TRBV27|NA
CASSALPPSIGGYTF
TGTGCCAGCAGTGCGTTACCCCCTTCCATCGGGGGCTACACCTTC
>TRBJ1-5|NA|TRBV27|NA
CASSLGAHQPQHF
TGTGCCAGCAGTTTAGGGGCTCATCAGCCCCAGCATTTT
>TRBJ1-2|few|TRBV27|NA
CASSLDLGGRPNGYTF
TGTGCCAGCAGTTTAGATTTGGGGGGGCGCCCCAATGGCTACACCTTC
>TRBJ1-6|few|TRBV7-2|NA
CASSLAVGAQAPLHF
TGTGCCAGCAGCTTAGCGGTGGGGGCCCAGGCACCCCTCCACTTT
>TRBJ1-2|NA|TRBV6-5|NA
CASRTAPQSDYGYTF
TGTGCCAGTAGGACAGCCCCTCAATCCGACTATGGCTACACCTTC
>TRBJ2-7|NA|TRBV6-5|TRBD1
CASSRDSTYEQYF
TGTGCCAGCAGTCGGGACAGCACCTACGAGCAGTACTTC
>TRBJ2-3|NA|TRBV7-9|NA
CASSLFRGGETDTQYF
TGTGCCAGCAGCTTATTTCGCGGGGGCGAAACAGATACGCAGTATTTT
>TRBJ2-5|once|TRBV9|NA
CASSVDGTQGTQYF
TGTGCCAGCAGCGTAGACGGTACCCAGGGGACCCAGTACTTC
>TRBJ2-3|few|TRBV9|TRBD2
CASSAGGSGGPRTDTQYF
TGTGCCAGCAGCGCTGGCGGTAGCGGGGGGCCCCGCACAGATACGCAGTATTTT
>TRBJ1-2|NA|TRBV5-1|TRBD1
CASSWGQGASNYGYTF
TGCGCCAGCAGCTGGGGACAGGGGGCGTCTAACTATGGCTACACCTTC
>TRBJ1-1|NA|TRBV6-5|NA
CASSYHRVVAGTEAFF
TGTGCCAGCAGTTACCACAGGGTCGTGGCGGGCACTGAAGCTTTCTTT
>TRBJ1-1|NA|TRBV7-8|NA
CASSLLLYTEAFF
TGTGCCAGCAGCTTACTTTTGTACACTGAAGCTTTCTTT
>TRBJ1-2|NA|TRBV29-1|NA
CSVEDWQGYGYTF
TGCAGCGTTGAAGATTGGCAGGGCTATGGCTACACCTTC
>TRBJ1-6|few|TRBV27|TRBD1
CASRDGTGNSPLHF
TGTGCCAGCAGGGACGGGACAGGGAATTCACCCCTCCACTTT
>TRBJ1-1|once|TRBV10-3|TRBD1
CAIKRQGRGAEAFF
TGTGCCATCAAACGACAGGGTCGGGGCGCTGAAGCTTTCTTT
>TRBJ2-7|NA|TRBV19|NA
CASSSSLENEQYF
TGTGCCAGTAGTTCCTCGTTGGAGAACGAGCAGTACTTC
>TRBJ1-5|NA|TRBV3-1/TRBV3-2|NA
CASSPGTGHSNQPQHF
TGTGCCAGCAGCCCCGGGACGGGACATAGCAATCAGCCCCAGCATTTT
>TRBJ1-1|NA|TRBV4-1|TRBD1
CASSHPGQFMNTEAFF
TGCGCCAGCAGCCATCCGGGACAGTTCATGAACACTGAAGCTTTCTTT
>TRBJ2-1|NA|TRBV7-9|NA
CATISTGQDEQFF
TGTGCCACGATCTCGACAGGCCAAGATGAGCAGTTCTTC
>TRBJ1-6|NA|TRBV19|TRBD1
CASSRQGDSPLHF
TGTGCCAGTTCACGACAGGGTGATTCACCCCTCCACTTT
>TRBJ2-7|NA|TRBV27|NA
CASSLSPAGTSYEQYF
TGTGCCAGCAGTTTATCTCCGGCGGGCACTTCCTACGAGCAGTACTTC
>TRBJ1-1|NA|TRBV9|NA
CASSVTPDRGTEAFF
TGTGCCAGCAGCGTAACCCCGGACCGGGGCACTGAAGCTTTCTTT
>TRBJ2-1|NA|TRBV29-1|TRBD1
CSVYERTGRLRDEQFF
TGCAGCGTTTACGAGAGGACAGGGCGGTTGCGCGATGAGCAGTTCTTC
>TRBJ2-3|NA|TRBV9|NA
CASSVGSSGSTDTQYF
TGTGCCAGCAGCGTAGGGAGTAGCGGTTCCACAGATACGCAGTATTTT
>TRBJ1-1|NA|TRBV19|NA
CASSPNRALNTEAFF
TGTGCCAGTAGTCCAAACAGGGCGTTGAACACTGAAGCTTTCTTT
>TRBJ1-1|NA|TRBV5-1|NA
CASGETGVNTEAFF
TGCGCCAGCGGCGAAACGGGAGTGAACACTGAAGCTTTCTTT
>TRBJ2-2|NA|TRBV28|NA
CASSRVSRELFF
TGTGCCAGCAGTAGAGTATCGCGGGAGCTGTTTTTT
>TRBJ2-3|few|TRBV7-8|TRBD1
CASSSTPGQASRDTQYF
TGTGCCAGCAGCTCCACACCGGGACAGGCCTCCCGGGATACGCAGTATTTT
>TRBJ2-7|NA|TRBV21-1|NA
CASSKEGDRGYEQYF
TGTGCCAGCAGCAAAGAAGGGGACAGGGGGTACGAGCAGTACTTC
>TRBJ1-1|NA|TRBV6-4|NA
CASSDPPGTEAFF
TGTGCCAGCAGTGACCCCCCCGGCACTGAAGCTTTCTTT
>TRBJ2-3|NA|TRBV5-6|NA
CASSQGGLDTQYF
TGTGCCAGCAGCCAGGGGGGCCTGGATACGCAGTATTTT
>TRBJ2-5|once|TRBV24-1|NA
CATSDPHQETQYF
TGTGCCACCAGTGACCCCCATCAAGAGACCCAGTACTTC
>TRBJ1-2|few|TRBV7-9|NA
CASSSAQDYGYTF
TGTGCCAGCAGCTCCGCTCAGGACTATGGCTACACCTTC
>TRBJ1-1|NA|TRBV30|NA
CAWSVQVFTEAFF
TGTGCCTGGAGTGTACAGGTATTCACTGAAGCTTTCTTT